This TCR beta chain is from a study of monozygotic twins with inflammatory bowel disease. This CDR3 contains 14 residues. Germline V lookup: CDR1 KGHSH, CDR2 LQKENI. Skipping T cell sorting, the study isolated total RNA directly from whole blood. TCRdb reprocessed the 5' RACE reads, keeping one entry per CDR3 protein, no DNA. The listing records approximately 390,000 distinct CDR3 sequences. This TCR came from a human donor with ulcerative colitis or Crohn's disease, or a healthy co-twin of an affected twin (not recorded which). The rearrangement links TRBV18 to TRBJ1-1; TCRdb proposes TRBD1, but this gene call is untestable without DNA. Source material: blood. CDR3 region: CASRGTGTNTEAFF.